What follows are 2 T cell receptor beta chains derived from one specimen sequenced in a study of T cell repertoires in cytomegalovirus infection. Via MiXCR, TCRdb re-called the reads, giving one row per CDR3 protein. The top ten hold roughly 14% of the sample, which has under 450,000 distinct CDR3 sequences, approximately 35% seen once. The antigens of these receptors remain unknown. The input for sequencing was cultured PBMCs, taken from culture after CMV antigen stimulation. These receptors all come from a human donor in good health (CMV status not recorded). Some clones in this sample may be carry-over from other donors' samples.

With regard to this clonotype: This may stem from a read error, because a much larger clone lies one nucleotide away. In DNA, the CDR3 is TGTGCCAGCAGCGTAGGTAATCTGAAGACCCAGCACTTC. Translating gives CASSVGNLKTQHF. V usage is TRBV12-3 or TRBV12-4 and J usage is TRBJ2-5; D not resolved. The CDR3 covers 13 residues.

This clonotype appeared a few times. Written as DNA, the CDR3 is TGTGCCAGCAGCTTTCAAATAAGCGGGAGTAGGAATGAGCAGTTCTTC. Residues: CASSFQISGSRNEQFF. The chain has TRBV7-6 and TRBJ2-1; 8 bases fit TRBD2. The germline gives CDR1 SGHVS, CDR2 FNYEAQ. The junction had 11 bases not matched to a gene; V was cut back by 3 bases and J by 7 bases. The CDR3 is 16 residues long. The whole variable domain, remainder taken from reference TRBV7-6 and TRBJ2-1, is GAGVSQSPRYKVTKRGQDVALRCDPISGHVSLYWYRQALGQGPEFLTYFNYEAQQDKSGLPNDRFSAERPEGSISTLTIQRTEQRDSAMYRCASSFQISGSRNEQFFGPGTRLTVL.